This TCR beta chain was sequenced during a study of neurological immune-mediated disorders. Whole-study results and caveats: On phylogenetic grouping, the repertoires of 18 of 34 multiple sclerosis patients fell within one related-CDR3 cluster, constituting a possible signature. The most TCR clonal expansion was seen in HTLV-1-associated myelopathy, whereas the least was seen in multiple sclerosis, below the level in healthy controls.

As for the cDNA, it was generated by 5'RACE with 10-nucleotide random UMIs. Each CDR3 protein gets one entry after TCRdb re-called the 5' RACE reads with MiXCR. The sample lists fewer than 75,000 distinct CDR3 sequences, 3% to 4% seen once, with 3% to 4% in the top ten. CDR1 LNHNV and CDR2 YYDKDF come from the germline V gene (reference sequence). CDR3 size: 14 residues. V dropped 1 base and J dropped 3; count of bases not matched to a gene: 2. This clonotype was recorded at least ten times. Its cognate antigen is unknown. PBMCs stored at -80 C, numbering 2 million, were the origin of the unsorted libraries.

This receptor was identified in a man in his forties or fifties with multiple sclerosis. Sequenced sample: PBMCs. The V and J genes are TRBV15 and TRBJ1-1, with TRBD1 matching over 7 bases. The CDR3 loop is CATSRATGDTEAFF. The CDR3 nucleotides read TGTGCCACCAGCAGAGCAACAGGGGACACTGAAGCTTTCTTT.